The 26 T cell receptor beta chains listed next were all sequenced from one sample in a study of PD-1 blockade in classical Hodgkin lymphoma. Brentuximab vedotin exposure varied among the patients, all of whom had relapsed after autologous stem cell transplantation. Generated by immunoSEQ multiplex PCR, the TCRdb table keeps only in-frame clones and is missing some. Here the sample spans fewer than 75,000 clones, roughly 91% being singletons. Sequencing was performed on peripheral blood mononuclear cells (PBMCs), taken before the second cycle of nivolumab. Receptors were obtained from a human donor with classical Hodgkin lymphoma.

The genes are TRBV7-8 and TRBJ1-3; unclear D gene. The CDR3 is 14 amino acids. The V end lost 4 bases, the J end lost 0 bases, and 7 bases lay between the germline ends. The germline gives CDR1 SGHVS, CDR2 FQNEAQ. Written as DNA, the CDR3 is TGTGCCAGCAGCTCACAAGACTCTGGAAACACCATATATTTT. Amino acids: CASSSQDSGNTIYF.

The chain joins TRBV6-5 to TRBJ1-3; 7 nucleotides align to TRBD1. There are 15 residues in the CDR3. Germline V gene data show CDR1 as MNHEY and CDR2 as SVGAGI. The trim removed 6 bases at V and 0 bases at J, leaving 5 bases unmatched. In DNA form, the CDR3 reads TGTGCCAGCAGACCGGGACAGAGCTCTGGAAACACCATATATTTT. Its translation: CASRPGQSSGNTIYF.

This rearrangement joins TRBV4-1 to TRBJ1-5; D remains ambiguous. Germline loops: CDR1 MGHRA, CDR2 YSYEKL. This CDR3 has 13 amino acids. V shed 0 bases and J shed 5 bases, with 5 bases lying between them. The CDR3 loop is CASSQETHQPQHF. CDR3 bases: TGCGCCAGCAGCCAAGAAACTCATCAGCCCCAGCATTTT.

This chain joins TRBV5-1 and TRBJ2-3; TRBD1 might be the D (6 bases). Germline V gene sequence: CDR1 SGHRS, CDR2 YFSETQ. The CDR3 sequence is 14 residues long. V lost 4 bases to trimming and J lost 2 bases, with 11 bases between them. The CDR3 DNA follows: TGCGCCAGCAGCGGCGGACAGTACACAGATACGCAGTATTTT. This gives the protein CASSGGQYTDTQYF. The full variable domain, completed using reference TRBV5-1 and TRBJ2-3, is KAGVTQTPRYLIKTRGQQVTLSCSPISGHRSVSWYQQTPGQGLQFLFEYFSETQRNKGNFPGRFSGRQFSNSRSEMNVSTLELGDSALYLCASSGGQYTDTQYFGPGTRLTVL.

The chain carries TRBV5-1 and TRBJ2-4; tentatively, D is TRBD1 or TRBD2 (6 bases each). Trimming took 0 bases from V and 3 from J, leaving 10 bases between them. This CDR3 contains 15 residues. The germline gives CDR1 SGHRS, CDR2 YFSETQ. The CDR3 sequence: CASSLEGGGKNIQYF. CDR3 DNA: TGCGCCAGCAGCTTGGAAGGGGGAGGCAAAAACATTCAGTACTTC.

This clone has just one count. The rearrangement uses TRBV27 and TRBJ1-2, with TRBD1 matching 8 bases. This CDR3 region has 14 residues. The V segment lost 6 bases and the J segment 4 bases; nucleotides outside the gene matches: 7. Germline V gene data show CDR1 as MNHEY and CDR2 as SMNVEV (reference sequence). The CDR3 DNA sequence: TGTGCCAGCAGAGAACAGGGGGGAGGCTATGGCTACACCTTC. Amino acids: CASREQGGGYGYTF.

V is TRBV6-6 and J is TRBJ2-4, with 8 bases aligning to TRBD1. This CDR3 is built from 14 residues. With 6 bases clipped from V and 8 bases from J, the junction kept 9 bases outside the gene matches. Per germline, CDR1 MNHNY and CDR2 SVGAGI (reference sequence). This CDR3 is CASRAPSDRDIQYF. The CDR3 nucleotides are TGTGCCAGCAGAGCACCCTCGGACAGGGACATTCAGTACTTC.

The genes are TRBV5-1 and TRBJ2-2, with a tentative D call TRBD1 (5 bases). The germline V and J ends were trimmed by 0 bases and 4 bases, with 10 bases remaining between them. Germline V gene lookup returns CDR1 SGHRS and CDR2 YFSETQ. The CDR3 length is 15 residues. For the CDR3, the DNA is TGCGCCAGCAGCTTGGCGGCAGGGCCCACCGGGGAGCTGTTTTTT. Protein: CASSLAAGPTGELFF.

V is TRBV7-9 and J is TRBJ1-3; unclear D gene. V lost 5 bases and J lost 4, with 12 bases in between. The CDR3 sequence is 14 residues long. Germline CDR1 reads SEHNR; CDR2 reads FQNEAQ (reference sequence). CDR3 sequence: CASSPSGSGNTIYF. Here the CDR3 DNA reads TGTGCCAGCAGCCCGTCGGGGTCGGGAAACACCATATATTTT.

This chain links TRBV10-3 with TRBJ1-1; 9 bases align to TRBD1. V gave up 9 bases and J gave up 0 bases; unmatched junction bases: 8. The CDR3 consists of 15 residues. Germline CDR1 and CDR2: ENHRY and SYGVKD. The CDR3 DNA reads TGTGCCATTAAGACAGGGGGGACCATGAACACTGAAGCTTTCTTT. Translation gives CAIKTGGTMNTEAFF.

The J gene is TRBJ2-2, the V gene TRBV5-1; TRBD1 matches at 10 bases. Germline V CDR1 and CDR2: SGHRS, YFSETQ. The CDR3 length is 17 residues. J was trimmed by 4 bases and V by 4 bases; bases with no gene match: 10. The CDR3 DNA follows: TGCGCCAGCAGCATGGCTCCGAGGACAGGGGGCACCGGGGAGCTGTTTTTT. Translating gives CASSMAPRTGGTGELFF.

The CDR3 loop is CASSLRSRGNTEAFF. In DNA, the CDR3 is TGTGCCAGCAGTTTACGGTCCAGGGGGAACACTGAAGCTTTCTTT. This rearrangement joins TRBV27 to TRBJ1-1, with D tentatively TRBD1 (6 bases). The germline CDR1 and CDR2 sequences are MNHEY and SMNVEV (reference sequence). Trimming left V 2 bases short and J 1 base short, with 11 bases between. The CDR3 length is 15 residues.

This chain links TRBV7-6 with TRBJ1-5, with 8 bases matching TRBD1. The CDR3 length is 16 residues. Trimming removed 5 bases from V and 1 base from J; junction bases left unmatched: 7. The V gene's germline CDR1 is SGHVS and CDR2 FNYEAQ. CDR3 in amino acids: CASSRGQGGSNQPQHF. The CDR3 DNA follows: TGTGCCAGCAGCCGAGGACAGGGAGGGAGCAATCAGCCCCAGCATTTT.

J is TRBJ2-4 and V is TRBV6-1; TRBD2 matches 9 bases. The germline V gene encodes CDR1 MNHNS and CDR2 SASEGT. This CDR3 region has 19 residues. V lost 2 bases and J lost 1; bases outside the gene matches: 12. The CDR3 DNA reads as TGTGCCAGCAGTGAACTGATAGCGGGGGACCCACAGGCCAAAAACATTCAGTACTTC. Amino acid sequence: CASSELIAGDPQAKNIQYF.

V is TRBV28 and J is TRBJ1-1; D remains ambiguous. Germline lookup yields CDR1 MDHEN and CDR2 SYDVKM. This CDR3 has 13 residues. Trimming removed 6 bases at V and 1 base at J, with 9 bases between. CDR3 bases: TGTGCCAGCAGGCCAGACCCGAACACTGAAGCTTTCTTT. Its protein product is CASRPDPNTEAFF.

This clone was seen once. The chain has TRBV7-2 and TRBJ2-5; TRBD2 agrees at 7 bases. CDR1 SGHTA and CDR2 FQGNSA come from the germline V gene. The CDR3 has 16 amino acids. The V and J ends lost 1 base and 5 bases, in that order; junction bases with no gene match: 10. The CDR3 DNA sequence: TGTGCCAGCAGCTTAGGCTTGGGACTACGTATGGAGACCCAGTACTTC. This sequence encodes CASSLGLGLRMETQYF.

The chain has TRBV11-2 and TRBJ1-5; tentative D call: TRBD1 (5 bases). The CDR3 is made up of 15 amino acids. The V gene's germline CDR1 is SGHAT and CDR2 FQNNGV. V shed 2 bases and J shed 1 base, with 9 bases lying between them. CDR3 residues: CASSLSPGSNQPQHF. The DNA for the CDR3 is TGTGCCAGCAGCTTAAGTCCAGGGAGCAATCAGCCCCAGCATTTT.

V gene TRBV5-1 combines with J gene TRBJ2-6; D gene unclear. Germline CDR1 reads SGHRS; CDR2 reads YFSETQ. CDR3 size: 15 residues. V was trimmed by 4 bases and J by 0 bases, leaving 8 bases between them. The CDR3 sequence: CASSASTSGANVLTF. In DNA form, the CDR3 reads TGCGCCAGCAGCGCCTCTACCTCTGGGGCCAACGTCCTGACTTTC.

This clone has just one count. This chain uses TRBV5-8 with TRBJ2-4; TRBD1 aligns across 7 bases. The CDR3 has 16 residues. The germline CDR1 and CDR2 sequences are SGHTS and YDEGEE. The junction had 7 bases not matched to a gene; V was cut back by 4 bases and J by 0 bases. CDR3 sequence (DNA): TGTGCCAGCAGCCCCGGACAGGTTCTAGCCAAAAACATTCAGTACTTC. It encodes CASSPGQVLAKNIQYF. Together with reference TRBV5-8 and TRBJ2-4, the CDR3 gives the full variable domain: EAGVTQSPTHLIKTRGQQATLRCSPISGHTSVYWYQQALGLGLQFLLWYDEGEERNRGNFPPRFSGRQFPNYSSELNVNALELEDSALYLCASSPGQVLAKNIQYFGAGTRLSVL.

The rearrangement uses TRBV6-6 and TRBJ2-7; D is undetermined. The V gene lost 4 bases and the J gene lost 6 bases, with 16 bases spanning the gap. Germline assignment: CDR1 MNHNY and CDR2 SVGAGI (reference sequence). The CDR3 is made up of 14 amino acids. CDR3: CASSSPPGGGEQYF. For the CDR3, the DNA is TGTGCCAGCAGTTCCCCTCCCGGTGGTGGCGAGCAGTACTTC.

The chain employs TRBV5-1 and TRBJ2-7; no reliable D call. The germline V gene encodes CDR1 SGHRS and CDR2 YFSETQ. Deletions cut 1 base from V and 3 bases from J, with 8 bases between. The CDR3 runs to 13 residues. The CDR3 sequence is CASSLRWGYEQYF. Written as DNA, the CDR3 is TGCGCCAGCAGCTTGCGCTGGGGCTACGAGCAGTACTTC.

The chain uses TRBV27 and TRBJ1-4, with a possible D match to TRBD1 (6 bases). Trimming removed 6 bases at V and 7 bases at J, with 15 bases between. The V gene's germline CDR1 is MNHEY and CDR2 SMNVEV (reference sequence). The CDR3 totals 14 residues. The CDR3 protein is CASRSQGFSEKLFF. The CDR3 DNA is TGTGCCAGCAGGTCACAGGGATTCAGTGAAAAACTGTTTTTT.

The chain has TRBV19 and TRBJ1-5, with D possibly being TRBD1 (6 bases). The CDR3 runs 15 residues. Germline V gene lookup returns CDR1 LNHDA and CDR2 SQIVND (reference sequence). V lost 6 bases, J lost 3 bases, and 15 bases lay in between. The CDR3 DNA reads TGTGCCAGTAGCAGGACAGAAACCTTCAATCAGCCCCAGCATTTT. Its translation is CASSRTETFNQPQHF.

The rearrangement uses TRBV5-1 and TRBJ1-5; D uncertain. CDR1 and CDR2 (germline): SGHRS, YFSETQ. The CDR3 consists of 15 residues. The V and J ends lost 0 bases and 4 bases respectively, with 11 bases between them. CDR3 sequence reads: CASSLAGQRNQPQHF. CDR3 bases: TGCGCCAGCAGCTTGGCCGGTCAGAGGAATCAGCCCCAGCATTTT. Supplemented by reference TRBV5-1 and TRBJ1-5, the full variable domain reads KAGVTQTPRYLIKTRGQQVTLSCSPISGHRSVSWYQQTPGQGLQFLFEYFSETQRNKGNFPGRFSGRQFSNSRSEMNVSTLELGDSALYLCASSLAGQRNQPQHFGDGTRLSIL.

This sequence joins TRBV18 and TRBJ1-2, with TRBD1 identical over 8 bases. The CDR3 contains 15 residues. The V gene end was trimmed by 3 bases and the J gene end by 4 bases; junction bases not matched to a gene: 7. Germline CDR1 KGHSH, CDR2 LQKENI. CDR3 sequence reads: CASSPKGQVSYGYTF. The CDR3 DNA follows: TGTGCCAGCTCACCTAAGGGACAGGTTTCCTATGGCTACACCTTC.

V gene TRBV5-1 combines with J gene TRBJ1-1, with D unresolved. The CDR3 runs to 13 residues. Germline V CDR1 and CDR2: SGHRS, YFSETQ. Trimming shortened V by 0 bases and J by 4 bases, and 7 bases separated the two germline ends. The CDR3 sequence: CASSLEERTEAFF. The CDR3 DNA is TGCGCCAGCAGCTTGGAAGAGCGCACTGAAGCTTTCTTT.